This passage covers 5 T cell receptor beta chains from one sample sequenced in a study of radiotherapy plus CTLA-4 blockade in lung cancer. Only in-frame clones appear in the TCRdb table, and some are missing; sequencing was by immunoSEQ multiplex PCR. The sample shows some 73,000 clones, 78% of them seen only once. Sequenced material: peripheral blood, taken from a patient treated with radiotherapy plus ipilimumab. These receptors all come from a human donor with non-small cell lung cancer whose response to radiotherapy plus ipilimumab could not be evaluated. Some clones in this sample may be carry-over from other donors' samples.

CDR3 region: CASSLGQWYSYEQYF. DNA for the CDR3: TGTGCCAGCAGCCTGGGACAGTGGTATTCTTACGAGCAGTACTTC. The chain carries TRBV6-1 and TRBJ2-7, with 7 positions matching TRBD1. Per the germline V gene, CDR1 is MNHNS and CDR2 is SASEGT. Unmatched junction bases numbered 12, after V lost 6 bases and J lost 4 bases. This CDR3 region has 15 residues.

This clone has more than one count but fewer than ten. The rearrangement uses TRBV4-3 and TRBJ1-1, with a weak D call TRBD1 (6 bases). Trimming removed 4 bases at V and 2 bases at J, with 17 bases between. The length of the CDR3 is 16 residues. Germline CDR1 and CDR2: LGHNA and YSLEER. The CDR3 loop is CASSPRPTGYNTEAFF. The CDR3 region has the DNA TGCGCCAGCAGCCCTCGCCCAACAGGGTATAACACTGAAGCTTTCTTT.

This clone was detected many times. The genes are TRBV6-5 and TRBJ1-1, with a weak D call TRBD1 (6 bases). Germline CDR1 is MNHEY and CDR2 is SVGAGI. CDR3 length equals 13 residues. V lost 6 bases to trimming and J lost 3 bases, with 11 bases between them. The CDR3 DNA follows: TGTGCCAGCAGCTTACAGGGCTACACTGAAGCTTTCTTT. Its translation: CASSLQGYTEAFF.

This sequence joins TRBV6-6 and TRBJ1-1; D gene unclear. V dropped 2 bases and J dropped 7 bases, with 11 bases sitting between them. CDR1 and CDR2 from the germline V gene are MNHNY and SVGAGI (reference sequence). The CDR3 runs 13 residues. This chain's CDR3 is CASSYGSGNEAFF. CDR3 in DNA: TGTGCCAGCAGTTACGGCAGCGGTAATGAAGCTTTCTTT.

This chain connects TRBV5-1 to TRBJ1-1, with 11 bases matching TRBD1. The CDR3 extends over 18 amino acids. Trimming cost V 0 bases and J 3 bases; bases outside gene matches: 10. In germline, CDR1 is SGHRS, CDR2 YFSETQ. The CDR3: CASSLVAPGQGGYTEAFF. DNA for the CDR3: TGCGCCAGCAGCTTGGTAGCCCCGGGACAGGGGGGCTACACTGAAGCTTTCTTT. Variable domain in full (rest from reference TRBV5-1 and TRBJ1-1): KAGVTQTPRYLIKTRGQQVTLSCSPISGHRSVSWYQQTPGQGLQFLFEYFSETQRNKGNFPGRFSGRQFSNSRSEMNVSTLELGDSALYLCASSLVAPGQGGYTEAFFGQGTRLTVV.